Below, 5 T cell receptor beta chains from the same sample are listed, as sequenced in a study of cytomegalovirus exposure and HLA in healthy donors. Primers for the PCR totalled 60 Vbeta and 13 Jbeta. Produced via immunoSEQ multiplex PCR; TCRdb's table is partial and in-frame only. The profile shows some 150,000 clones, just under 90% of them singletons. The material sequenced was PBMCs. These receptor sequences come from a woman aged 25-40 years in good health and CMV-seronegative.

This clone appeared a single time. CDR3 amino acids: CASSLRLGTYEQYF. The CDR3 DNA follows: TGTGCCAGCAGCTTGAGACTAGGGACTTACGAGCAGTACTTC. The V gene is TRBV5-5, the J gene TRBJ2-7, with D possibly being TRBD2 (6 bases). The germline V and J ends were trimmed by 1 base and 4 bases, with 12 bases remaining between them. The CDR3 consists of 14 residues. CDR1 and CDR2 (germline): SGHKS, YYEKEE (reference sequence).

The CDR3 region is CASRPLDSLETQYF. The DNA of the CDR3 is TGTGCCAGCAGACCCCTCGACAGCCTAGAGACCCAGTACTTC. This sequence joins TRBV27 and TRBJ2-5, with D possibly TRBD1 on 5 matching bases. V was clipped by 6 bases and J by 4 bases, with 15 bases between them. Germline loops: CDR1 MNHEY, CDR2 SMNVEV (reference sequence). This CDR3 spans 14 amino acids.

This clone was observed once. Other DNA sequences from this sample encode an identical CDR3 as well. J is TRBJ1-2 and V is TRBV7-9; D is possibly TRBD1 (5 bases). The CDR3 covers 12 residues. The ends were cut back, 5 bases at V and 4 bases at J, with 8 bases in the middle. CDR1 SEHNR and CDR2 FQNEAQ come from the germline V gene (reference sequence). CDR3 region: CASSRDSYGYTF. The DNA for the CDR3 is TGTGCCAGCAGCCGCGACAGCTATGGCTACACCTTC. The complete variable domain, with remaining parts taken from reference TRBV7-9 and TRBJ1-2, reads DTGVSQNPRHKITKRGQNVTFRCDPISEHNRLYWYRQTLGQGPEFLTYFQNEAQLEKSRLLSDRFSAERPKGSFSTLEIQRTEQGDSAMYLCASSRDSYGYTFGSGTRLTVV.

This clone was seen a few times. The genes are TRBV27 and TRBJ2-7; no clear D gene. V shed 5 bases and J shed 0 bases, with 5 bases lying between them. CDR3 length: 12 residues. Germline values: CDR1 MNHEY, CDR2 SMNVEV (reference sequence). The CDR3 nucleotides read TGTGCCAGCAGTCACAGCTCCTACGAGCAGTACTTC. Translated, it gives CASSHSSYEQYF.

The chain is built from TRBV30 and TRBJ2-1; tentatively, D is TRBD2 (7 bases). Germline V CDR1 and CDR2: GTSNPN, SVGIG (reference sequence). The V gene lost 5 bases and the J gene lost 3 bases, with 20 bases spanning the gap. CDR3 length: 16 residues. As DNA, the CDR3 is TGTGCCTGGGGGGCGGGGGCTAGCGGATTCTACAATGAGCAGTTCTTC. Its translation: CAWGAGASGFYNEQFF.